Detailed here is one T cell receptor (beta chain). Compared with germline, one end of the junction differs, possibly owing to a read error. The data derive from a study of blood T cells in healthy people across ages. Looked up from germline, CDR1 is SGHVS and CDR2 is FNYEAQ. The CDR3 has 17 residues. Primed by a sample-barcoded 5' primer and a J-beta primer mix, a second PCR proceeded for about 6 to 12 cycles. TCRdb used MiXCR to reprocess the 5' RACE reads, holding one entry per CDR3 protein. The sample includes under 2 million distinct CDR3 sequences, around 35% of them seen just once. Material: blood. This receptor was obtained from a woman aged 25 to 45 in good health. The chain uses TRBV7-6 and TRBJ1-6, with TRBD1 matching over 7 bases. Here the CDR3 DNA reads TGTGCCAGCAGCCCACGAACAGGGGATCCCTATGATTCACCCCTCCACTTT. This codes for CASSPRTGDPYDSPLHF. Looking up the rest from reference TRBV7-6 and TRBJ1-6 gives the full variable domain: GAGVSQSPRYKVTKRGQDVALRCDPISGHVSLYWYRQALGQGPEFLTYFNYEAQQDKSGLPNDRFSAERPEGSISTLTIQRTEQRDSAMYRCASSPRTGDPYDSPLHFGNGTRLTVT.